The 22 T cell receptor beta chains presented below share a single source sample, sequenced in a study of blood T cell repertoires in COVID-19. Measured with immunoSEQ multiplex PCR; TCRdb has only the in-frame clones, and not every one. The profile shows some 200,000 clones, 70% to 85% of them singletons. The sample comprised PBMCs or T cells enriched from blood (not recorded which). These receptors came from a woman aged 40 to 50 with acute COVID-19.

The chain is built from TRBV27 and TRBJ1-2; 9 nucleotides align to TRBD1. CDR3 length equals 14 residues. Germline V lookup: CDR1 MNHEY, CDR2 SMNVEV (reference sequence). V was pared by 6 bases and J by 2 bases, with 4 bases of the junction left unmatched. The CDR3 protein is CASRQGAENYGYTF. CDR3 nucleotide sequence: TGTGCCAGCAGACAGGGGGCGGAGAACTATGGCTACACCTTC.

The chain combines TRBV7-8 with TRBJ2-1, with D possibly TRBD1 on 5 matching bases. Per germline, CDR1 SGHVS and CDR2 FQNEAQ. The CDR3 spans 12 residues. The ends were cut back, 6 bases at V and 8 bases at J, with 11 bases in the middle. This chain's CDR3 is CASSFQGDEQFF. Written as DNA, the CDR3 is TGTGCCAGCAGTTTCCAAGGGGATGAGCAGTTCTTC.

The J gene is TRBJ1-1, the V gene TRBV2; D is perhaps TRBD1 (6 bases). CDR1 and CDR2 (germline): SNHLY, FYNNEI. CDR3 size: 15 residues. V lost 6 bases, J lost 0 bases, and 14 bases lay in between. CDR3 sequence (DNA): TGTGCCAGCAGGACTTTACAGGGAGTGAACACTGAAGCTTTCTTT. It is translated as CASRTLQGVNTEAFF.

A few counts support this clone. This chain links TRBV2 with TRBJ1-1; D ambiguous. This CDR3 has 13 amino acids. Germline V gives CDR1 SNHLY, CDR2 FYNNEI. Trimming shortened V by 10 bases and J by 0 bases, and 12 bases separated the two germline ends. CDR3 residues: CATRVTLNTEAFF. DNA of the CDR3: TGTGCCACCAGAGTGACACTGAACACTGAAGCTTTCTTT.

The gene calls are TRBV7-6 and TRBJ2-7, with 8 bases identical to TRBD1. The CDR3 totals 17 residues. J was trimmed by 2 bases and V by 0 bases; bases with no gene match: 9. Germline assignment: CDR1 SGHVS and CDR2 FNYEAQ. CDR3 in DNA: TGTGCCAGCAGCTTAGCGTCCCGAGGACAGGGACCCTACGAGCAGTACTTC. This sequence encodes CASSLASRGQGPYEQYF.

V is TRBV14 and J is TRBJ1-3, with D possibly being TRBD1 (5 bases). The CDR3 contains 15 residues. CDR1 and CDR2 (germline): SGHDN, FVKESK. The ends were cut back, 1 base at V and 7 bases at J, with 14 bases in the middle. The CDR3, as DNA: TGTGCCAGCAGCCAAGTGGGGCAGTTGCGGAACACCATATATTTT. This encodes CASSQVGQLRNTIYF.

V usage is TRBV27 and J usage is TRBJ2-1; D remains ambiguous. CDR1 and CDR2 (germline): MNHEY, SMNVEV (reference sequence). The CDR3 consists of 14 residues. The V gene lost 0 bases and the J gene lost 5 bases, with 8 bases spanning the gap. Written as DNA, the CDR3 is TGTGCCAGCAGTTTATCCGGTGGAGACAATGAGCAGTTCTTC. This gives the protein CASSLSGGDNEQFF.

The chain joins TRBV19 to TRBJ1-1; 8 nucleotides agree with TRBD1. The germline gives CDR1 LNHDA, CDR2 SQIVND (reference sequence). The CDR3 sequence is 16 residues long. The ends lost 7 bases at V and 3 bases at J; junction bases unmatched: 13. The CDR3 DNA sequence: TGTGCCAGTAAGATGAGGGGCAGGGGGCATGACACTGAAGCTTTCTTT. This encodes CASKMRGRGHDTEAFF.

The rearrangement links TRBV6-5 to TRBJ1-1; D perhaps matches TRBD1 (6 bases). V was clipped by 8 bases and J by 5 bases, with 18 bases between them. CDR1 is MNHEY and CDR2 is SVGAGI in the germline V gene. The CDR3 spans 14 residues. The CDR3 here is CASSLGGARTEAFF. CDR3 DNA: TGTGCCAGCTCACTGGGGGGGGCGCGAACTGAAGCTTTCTTT.

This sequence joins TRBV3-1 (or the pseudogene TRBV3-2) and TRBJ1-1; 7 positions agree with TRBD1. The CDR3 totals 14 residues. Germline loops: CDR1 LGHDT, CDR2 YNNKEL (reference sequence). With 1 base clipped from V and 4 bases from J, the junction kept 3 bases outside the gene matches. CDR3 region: CASSQASGGTEAFF. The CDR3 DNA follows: TGTGCCAGCAGCCAAGCTTCAGGGGGCACTGAAGCTTTCTTT.

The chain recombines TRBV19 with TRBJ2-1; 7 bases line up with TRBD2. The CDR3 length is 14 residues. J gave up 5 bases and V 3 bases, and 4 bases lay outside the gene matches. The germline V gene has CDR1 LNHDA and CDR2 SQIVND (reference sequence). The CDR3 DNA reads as TGTGCCAGTAGTATCCAGCGGGGCAACAATGAGCAGTTCTTC. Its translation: CASSIQRGNNEQFF.

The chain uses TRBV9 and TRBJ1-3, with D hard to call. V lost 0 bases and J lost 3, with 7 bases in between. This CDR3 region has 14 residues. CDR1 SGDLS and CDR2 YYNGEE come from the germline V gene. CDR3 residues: CASSVEAGGNTIYF. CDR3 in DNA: TGTGCCAGCAGCGTAGAGGCGGGTGGAAACACCATATATTTT.

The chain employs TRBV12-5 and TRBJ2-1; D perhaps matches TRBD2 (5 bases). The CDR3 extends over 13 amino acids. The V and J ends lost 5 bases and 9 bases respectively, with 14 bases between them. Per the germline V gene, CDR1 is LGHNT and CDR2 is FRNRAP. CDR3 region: CASGPDGGGEQFF. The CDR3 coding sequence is TGTGCTAGTGGTCCCGACGGAGGCGGTGAGCAGTTCTTC.

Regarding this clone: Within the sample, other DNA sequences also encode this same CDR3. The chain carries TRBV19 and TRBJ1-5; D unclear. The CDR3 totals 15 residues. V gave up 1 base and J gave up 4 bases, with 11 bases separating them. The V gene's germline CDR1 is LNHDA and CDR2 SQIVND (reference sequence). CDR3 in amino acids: CASSIGTGGNQPQHF. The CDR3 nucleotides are TGTGCCAGTAGTATAGGGACGGGAGGAAATCAGCCCCAGCATTTT.

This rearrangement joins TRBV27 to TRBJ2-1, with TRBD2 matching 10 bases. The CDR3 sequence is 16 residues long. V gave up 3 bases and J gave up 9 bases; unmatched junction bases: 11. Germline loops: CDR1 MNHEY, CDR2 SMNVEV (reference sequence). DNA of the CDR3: TGTGCCAGCAGTTTTGTCAGGCTAGCGGGAGCGGGTGAGCAGTTCTTC. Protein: CASSFVRLAGAGEQFF.

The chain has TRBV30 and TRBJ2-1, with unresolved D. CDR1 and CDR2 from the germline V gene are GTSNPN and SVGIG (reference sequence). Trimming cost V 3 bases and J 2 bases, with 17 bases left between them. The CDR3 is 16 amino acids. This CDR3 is CAWSPMGETTYNEQFF. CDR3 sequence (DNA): TGTGCCTGGAGCCCAATGGGCGAAACGACCTACAATGAGCAGTTCTTC.

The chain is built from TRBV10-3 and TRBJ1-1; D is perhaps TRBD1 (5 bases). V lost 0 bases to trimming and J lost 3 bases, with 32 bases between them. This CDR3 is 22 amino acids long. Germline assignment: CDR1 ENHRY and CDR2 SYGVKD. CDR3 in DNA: TGTGCCATCAGTGAGTCGAGAGTGGGTGCCACGGGGGTCGGGGATATGGACACTGAAGCTTTCTTT. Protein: CAISESRVGATGVGDMDTEAFF.

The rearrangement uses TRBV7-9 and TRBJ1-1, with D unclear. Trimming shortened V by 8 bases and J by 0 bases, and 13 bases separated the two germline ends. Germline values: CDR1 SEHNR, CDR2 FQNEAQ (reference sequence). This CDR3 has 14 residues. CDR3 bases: TGTGCCAGCCTCCACAGCCTCATGAACACTGAAGCTTTCTTT. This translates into CASLHSLMNTEAFF. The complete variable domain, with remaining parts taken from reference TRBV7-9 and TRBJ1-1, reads DTGVSQNPRHKITKRGQNVTFRCDPISEHNRLYWYRQTLGQGPEFLTYFQNEAQLEKSRLLSDRFSAERPKGSFSTLEIQRTEQGDSAMYLCASLHSLMNTEAFFGQGTRLTVV.

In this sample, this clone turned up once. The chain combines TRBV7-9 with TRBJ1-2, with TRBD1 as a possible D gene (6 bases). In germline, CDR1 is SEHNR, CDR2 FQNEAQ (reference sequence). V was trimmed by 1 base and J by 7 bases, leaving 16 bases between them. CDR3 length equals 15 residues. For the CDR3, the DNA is TGTGCCAGCAGCTTAGTCGGCAGGGGCCAGGGTGGCTACACCTTC. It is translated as CASSLVGRGQGGYTF. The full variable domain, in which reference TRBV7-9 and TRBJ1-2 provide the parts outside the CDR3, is DTGVSQNPRHKITKRGQNVTFRCDPISEHNRLYWYRQTLGQGPEFLTYFQNEAQLEKSRLLSDRFSAERPKGSFSTLEIQRTEQGDSAMYLCASSLVGRGQGGYTFGSGTRLTVV.

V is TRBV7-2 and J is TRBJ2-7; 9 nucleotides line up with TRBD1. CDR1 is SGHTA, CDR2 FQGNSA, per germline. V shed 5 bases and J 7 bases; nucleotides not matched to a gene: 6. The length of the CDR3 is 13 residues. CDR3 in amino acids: CASSTQGQGEQYF. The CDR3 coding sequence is TGTGCCAGCAGCACCCAGGGACAGGGAGAGCAGTACTTC.

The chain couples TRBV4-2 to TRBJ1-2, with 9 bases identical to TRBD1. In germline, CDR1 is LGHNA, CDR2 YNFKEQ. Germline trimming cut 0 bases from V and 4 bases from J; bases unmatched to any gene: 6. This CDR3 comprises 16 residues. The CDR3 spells CASSQDGPGQGYGYTF. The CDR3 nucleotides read TGTGCCAGCAGCCAAGATGGCCCGGGACAGGGCTATGGCTACACCTTC.

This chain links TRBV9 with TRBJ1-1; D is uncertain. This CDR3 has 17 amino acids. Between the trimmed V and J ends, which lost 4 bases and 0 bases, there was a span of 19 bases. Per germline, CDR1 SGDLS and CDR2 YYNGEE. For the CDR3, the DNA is TGTGCCAGCAGCAAAGGGAGTGGGCCTCTAATGAACACTGAAGCTTTCTTT. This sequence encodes CASSKGSGPLMNTEAFF.